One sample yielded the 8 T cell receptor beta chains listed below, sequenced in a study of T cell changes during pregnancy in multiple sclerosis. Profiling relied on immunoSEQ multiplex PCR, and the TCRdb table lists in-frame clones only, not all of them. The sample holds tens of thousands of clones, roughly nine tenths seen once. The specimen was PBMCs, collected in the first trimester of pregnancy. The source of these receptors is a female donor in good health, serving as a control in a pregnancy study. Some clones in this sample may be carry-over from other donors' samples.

CDR3 loop: CASSKGRTPYEQYF. The CDR3, as DNA: TGCGCCAGCAGCAAAGGACGGACTCCCTACGAGCAGTACTTC. This chain uses TRBV5-1 with TRBJ2-7, with D maybe TRBD2 (5 bases). The germline CDR1 and CDR2 sequences are SGHRS and YFSETQ. Trimming cost V 4 bases and J 2 bases, with 13 bases left between them. This CDR3 has 14 amino acids. The full variable domain, completed using reference TRBV5-1 and TRBJ2-7, is KAGVTQTPRYLIKTRGQQVTLSCSPISGHRSVSWYQQTPGQGLQFLFEYFSETQRNKGNFPGRFSGRQFSNSRSEMNVSTLELGDSALYLCASSKGRTPYEQYFGPGTRLTVT.

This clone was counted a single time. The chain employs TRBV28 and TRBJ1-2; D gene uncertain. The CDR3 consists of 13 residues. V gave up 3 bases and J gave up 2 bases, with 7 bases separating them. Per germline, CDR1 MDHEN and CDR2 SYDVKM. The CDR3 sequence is CASSLGGNYGYTF. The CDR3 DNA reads TGTGCCAGCAGTTTGGGAGGGAACTATGGCTACACCTTC.

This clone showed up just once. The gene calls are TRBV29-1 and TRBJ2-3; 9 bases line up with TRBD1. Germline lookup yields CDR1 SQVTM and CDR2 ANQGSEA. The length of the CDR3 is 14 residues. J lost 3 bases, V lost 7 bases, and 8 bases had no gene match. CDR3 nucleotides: TGCAGCGCAGGACAGGGGATGAGGACAGATACGCAGTATTTT. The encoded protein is CSAGQGMRTDTQYF.

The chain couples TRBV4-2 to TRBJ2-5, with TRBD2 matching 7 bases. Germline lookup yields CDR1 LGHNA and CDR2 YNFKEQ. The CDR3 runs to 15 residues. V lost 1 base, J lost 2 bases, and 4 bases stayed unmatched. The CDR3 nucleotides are TGTGCCAGCAGCCAAGTGCCAGCGGGACAAGAGACCCAGTACTTC. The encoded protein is CASSQVPAGQETQYF.

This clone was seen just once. CDR3 bases: TGTGCCAGCCCCTCCAAACTAGCGGGAGAAGGCGAGCAGTACTTC. Protein: CASPSKLAGEGEQYF. The chain combines TRBV6-4 with TRBJ2-7; 11 nucleotides agree with TRBD2. The CDR3 consists of 15 residues. Germline loops: CDR1 MRHNA, CDR2 SNTAGT. With V trimmed by 8 bases and J by 6 bases, 12 bases remained unmatched.

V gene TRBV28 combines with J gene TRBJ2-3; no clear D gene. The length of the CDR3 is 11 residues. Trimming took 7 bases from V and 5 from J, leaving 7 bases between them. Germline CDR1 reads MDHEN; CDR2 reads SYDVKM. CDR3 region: CASMRRDTQYF. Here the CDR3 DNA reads TGTGCCAGCATGCGGAGAGATACGCAGTATTTT.

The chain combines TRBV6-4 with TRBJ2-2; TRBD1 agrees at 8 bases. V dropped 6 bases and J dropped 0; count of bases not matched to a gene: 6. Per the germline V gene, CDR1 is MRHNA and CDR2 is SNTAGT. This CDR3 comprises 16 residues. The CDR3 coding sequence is TGTGCCAGCAGAGGGGCAGGGGGCGCGAACACCGGGGAGCTGTTTTTT. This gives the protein CASRGAGGANTGELFF.

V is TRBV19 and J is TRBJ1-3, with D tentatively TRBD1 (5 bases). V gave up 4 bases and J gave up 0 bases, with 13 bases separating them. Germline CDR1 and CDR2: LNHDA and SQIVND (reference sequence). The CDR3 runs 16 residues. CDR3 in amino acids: CASSRGISLSGNTIYF. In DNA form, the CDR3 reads TGTGCCAGTAGTAGGGGCATCTCCCTCTCTGGAAACACCATATATTTT.